This T cell receptor beta chain derives from a study of blood T cells in healthy people across ages. Alongside a J-beta primer mix, a sample-barcoded 5' primer served in a second PCR lasting roughly 6 to 11 cycles. TCRdb redid the calling of the 5' RACE reads with MiXCR, one entry per CDR3 protein. The sample records more than 1.4 million distinct CDR3 sequences, about 40% being singletons. The CDR3 has 15 residues. From germline, CDR1 is SGHTA and CDR2 FQGNSA. The chain recombines TRBV7-2 with TRBJ2-1; D might be TRBD2 (6 bases). TRBJ2-7 matches the DNA end more closely, so the J call is doubtful. This receptor was obtained from a woman aged 18-29 years in good health. Sequenced sample: blood. This CDR3 is CASSPRDSSYNEQYF. As DNA, the CDR3 is TGTGCCAGCAGCCCCCGGGACTCAAGCTACAATGAGCAGTACTTC.